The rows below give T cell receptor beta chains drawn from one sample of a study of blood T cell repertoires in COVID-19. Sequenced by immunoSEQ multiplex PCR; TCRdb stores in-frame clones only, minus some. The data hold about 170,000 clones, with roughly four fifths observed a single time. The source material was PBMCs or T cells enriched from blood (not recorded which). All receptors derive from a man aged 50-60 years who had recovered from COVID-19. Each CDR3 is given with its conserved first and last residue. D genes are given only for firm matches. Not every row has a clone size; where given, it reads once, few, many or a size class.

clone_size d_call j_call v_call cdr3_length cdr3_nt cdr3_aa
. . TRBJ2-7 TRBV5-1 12 TGCGCCAGCAGCTTGGGGAGGAACGAGCAGTACTTC CASSLGRNEQYF
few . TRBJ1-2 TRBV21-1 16 TGTGCCAGCAGCTTGCTCCTAGTCGAATTAGAAGATGGCTACACCTTC CASSLLLVELEDGYTF
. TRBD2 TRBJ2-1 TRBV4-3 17 TGCGCCAGCAGCCAAGCCGCTAGCGGGCCCACGGGGAATGAGCAGTTCTTC CASSQAASGPTGNEQFF
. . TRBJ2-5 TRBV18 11 TGTGCCAGCTCACCCTCCTCGGGGAAGTACTTC CASSPSSGKYF
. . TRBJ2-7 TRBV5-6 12 TGTGCCAGCAGCTGGACAAGCTACGAGCAGTACTTC CASSWTSYEQYF
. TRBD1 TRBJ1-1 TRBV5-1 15 TGCGCCAGCAGCCCGCGGGACAGGGCGGACACTGAAGCTTTCTTT CASSPRDRADTEAFF
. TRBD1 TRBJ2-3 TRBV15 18 TGTGCCACCAGCAGGGATCCTACAGGGGTGGGAAGCACAGATACGCAGTATTTT CATSRDPTGVGSTDTQYF
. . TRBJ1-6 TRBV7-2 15 TGTGCCAGCAGCTTAGAGGCAGGCACGACTTCACCCCTCCACTTT CASSLEAGTTSPLHF
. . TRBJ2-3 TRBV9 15 TGTGCCAGCAGCCCCGGGGTAGTATTTAGGGATACGCAGTATTTT CASSPGVVFRDTQYF
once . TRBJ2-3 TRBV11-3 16 TGTGCCAGCAGCTTATCGTCAGCGGCCAGCACAGATACGCAGTATTTT CASSLSSAASTDTQYF
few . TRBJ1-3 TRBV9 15 TGTGCCAGCAGCGTAGCTGACTACTCTGGAAACACCATATATTTT CASSVADYSGNTIYF
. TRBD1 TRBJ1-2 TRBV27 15 TGTGCCAGCAGTTCCCGGGACAGGGGTTGGGATGGCTACACCTTC CASSSRDRGWDGYTF
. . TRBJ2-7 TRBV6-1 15 TGTGCCAGCAGTGAAGGGACAGCGAGCACCTACGAGCAGTACTTC CASSEGTASTYEQYF
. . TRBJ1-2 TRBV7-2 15 TGTGCCAGCAGCCCCGAGGCGGGTTTTACCTATGGCTACACCTTC CASSPEAGFTYGYTF
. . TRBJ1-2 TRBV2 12 TGTGCCAGCAGGGTGGGGGGCTATGGCTACACCTTC CASRVGGYGYTF